The 30 T cell receptor beta chains presented below share a single source sample, sequenced in a study of read filtering for tumor transcriptome and immune sequencing. The library was built from about 400 ng RNA with molecular barcoded adaptors for alpha/delta and beta/gamma chains. TCRdb re-analysed the reads in MiXCR, keeping a single row per CDR3 protein. This sample has about 37,000 distinct CDR3 sequences, with approximately 12% found just once. The sample consisted of a population of CD138-negative cells sorted from bone marrow. Source of these receptors: a donor over 35 with multiple myeloma.

This clonotype was counted many times. The chain has TRBV6-2 or TRBV6-3 and TRBJ2-6, with D perhaps TRBD1 (6 bases). V lost 7 bases to trimming and J lost 4 bases, with 17 bases between them. CDR3 length equals 16 residues. Germline-derived CDR1 and CDR2 are MNHEY and SVGEGT. Written as DNA, the CDR3 is TGTGCCAGCAACCGGGACATAGAATCGGGGGCCAACGTCCTGACTTTC. Translated, it gives CASNRDIESGANVLTF.

Regarding this clonotype: Compared with germline, one end of the junction differs, possibly owing to a read error. The V and J genes are TRBV5-5 and TRBJ1-1; D possibly corresponds to TRBD1 (5 bases). The CDR3 runs to 14 residues. CDR1 is SGHKS and CDR2 is YYEKEE in the germline V gene (reference sequence). CDR3 in amino acids: CASSPLGDGTEASF. The CDR3 DNA sequence: TGTGCCAGCAGCCCGCTGGGGGACGGCACTGAAGCTTCCTTT.

On this clonotype itself: A far larger clone is one nucleotide away, so this likely arose from a read error. V usage is TRBV7-2 and J usage is TRBJ1-5; 7 nucleotides match TRBD1. The germline V gene has CDR1 SGHTA and CDR2 FQGNSA. The CDR3 has 17 amino acids. The CDR3: CANSQGVENAVNQPQHF. DNA for the CDR3: TGTGCCAACAGCCAGGGGGTCGAAAACGCGGTCAATCAGCCCCAGCATTTT.

In regard to this clonotype: Just one base apart from a much larger clone, this may be a read error. The CDR3 DNA follows: TGCAGTGCTCCTGGAGTTCGAGAGACCCAGTACTTC. It codes for CSAPGVRETQYF. The chain links TRBV20-1 to TRBJ2-5; D gene unclear. The ends were cut back, 5 bases at V and 4 bases at J, with 11 bases in the middle. The CDR3 length is 12 residues. Germline lookup yields CDR1 DFQATT and CDR2 SNEGSKA (reference sequence).

This clonotype was seen a handful of times. V gene TRBV13 combines with J gene TRBJ2-3; 8 bases are shared with TRBD2. Unmatched junction bases numbered 5, after V lost 4 bases and J lost 2 bases. CDR3 length: 15 amino acids. In germline, CDR1 is PRHDT, CDR2 FYEKMQ (reference sequence). CDR3 coding DNA: TGTGCCAGCAGCTCTCTAGCGGGCGACACAGATACGCAGTATTTT. Encoded protein: CASSSLAGDTDTQYF.

To note about this clonotype: At one boundary the junction diverges from the germline segment, which might be a read error. This chain joins TRBV20-1 and TRBJ2-5, with D perhaps TRBD2 (5 bases). This CDR3 has 14 amino acids. The germline CDR1 and CDR2 sequences are DFQATT and SNEGSKA (reference sequence). CDR3 sequence: CSARRLRRGETPYF. The CDR3 DNA reads TGCAGTGCTAGGCGACTGCGTCGGGGAGAGACCCCGTACTTC.

This clonotype has ten or more counts. The chain combines TRBV10-3 with TRBJ2-3; unclear D gene. The CDR3 has 14 amino acids. The V gene lost 1 base and the J gene lost 9 bases, with 14 bases spanning the gap. Germline assignment: CDR1 ENHRY and CDR2 SYGVKD. The CDR3 sequence is CAISEFNREETQYF. Written as DNA, the CDR3 is TGTGCCATCAGTGAGTTTAATCGCGAGGAAACGCAGTATTTT.

There are many counts of this clonotype. The V gene is TRBV5-1, the J gene TRBJ1-2; no firm D call. The CDR3 spans 12 residues. The germline CDR1 and CDR2 sequences are SGHRS and YFSETQ. Trimming took 0 bases from V and 7 from J, leaving 7 bases between them. CDR3 amino acids: CASSLEGIGYTF. The CDR3 region has the DNA TGCGCCAGCAGCTTGGAAGGTATTGGCTACACCTTC.

This clonotype showed up many times. The rearrangement joins TRBV6-2 or TRBV6-3 to TRBJ1-2; perhaps TRBD1 as D (5 bases). Looked up from germline, CDR1 is MNHEY and CDR2 is SVGEGT. Trimming took off 8 bases at V and 3 bases at J, with 10 bases between the two ends. The CDR3 loop spans 12 amino acids. The CDR3 spells CASGRQHYGYTF. The DNA of the CDR3 is TGTGCCAGCGGAAGACAGCACTATGGCTACACCTTC.

At least ten counts were recorded for this clonotype. V gene TRBV5-1 combines with J gene TRBJ1-1; 9 bases map to TRBD1. V gave up 1 base and J gave up 0 bases; unmatched junction bases: 4. CDR1 and CDR2 (germline): SGHRS, YFSETQ. This CDR3 contains 16 residues. The CDR3 loop reads CASSLFGQGMNTEAFF. The CDR3 DNA is TGCGCCAGCAGCTTGTTCGGACAGGGGATGAACACTGAAGCTTTCTTT.

With regard to this clonotype: Given a much more abundant clone one base away, this may be a read error. This CDR3 reads CASSSDEGQYNTQYF. CDR3 bases: TGCGCCAGCAGTTCTGATGAGGGTCAGTATAATACGCAGTATTTT. The rearrangement joins TRBV10-2 to TRBJ2-3, with D tentatively TRBD2 (5 bases). The CDR3 consists of 15 residues. From germline, CDR1 is WSHSY and CDR2 SAAADI. Trimming left V 5 bases short and J 7 bases short, with 19 bases between.

Concerning this clonotype itself: A much larger clone sits a single nucleotide away, making a read error possible. The J gene is TRBJ2-7, the V gene TRBV15; weak D call: TRBD1 (6 bases). Per the germline V gene, CDR1 is LNHNV and CDR2 is YYDKDF (reference sequence). The CDR3 has 14 amino acids. Here the CDR3 DNA reads TGTGCCACCAGCAGGAATTACAGGGATAGCGAGCGGTACTTC. It is translated as CATSRNYRDSERYF.

This clonotype was detected many times. The chain carries TRBV29-1 and TRBJ2-5, with 7 bases fitting TRBD1. This CDR3 comprises 16 residues. V lost 0 bases, J lost 1 base, and 8 bases stayed unmatched. The germline V gene has CDR1 SQVTM and CDR2 ANQGSEA. CDR3 sequence (DNA): TGCAGCGTTGAAGAGGCACCGGGACAGTTCCAAGAGACCCAGTACTTC. Amino acid sequence: CSVEEAPGQFQETQYF.

This clonotype was detected ten times or more. The chain carries TRBV4-1 and TRBJ2-5; 7 bases match TRBD2. V lost 3 bases to trimming and J lost 5 bases; unmatched junction nucleotides: 6. CDR3 length equals 14 residues. Germline lookup yields CDR1 MGHRA and CDR2 YSYEKL. For the CDR3, the DNA is TGCGCCAGCAGCCAGGGGGAGGGTTGGGAGACCCAGTACTTC. Translated: CASSQGEGWETQYF.

This clonotype occurred many times. The chain uses TRBV5-1 and TRBJ2-1; 8 nucleotides agree with TRBD2. J lost 6 bases, V lost 1 base, and 6 bases had no gene match. CDR1 is SGHRS and CDR2 is YFSETQ in the germline V gene. The CDR3 is made up of 15 amino acids. The CDR3 region has the DNA TGCGCCAGCAGCTTGATTAGCGGGGCTCGCAATGAGCAGTTCTTC. Encoded protein: CASSLISGARNEQFF. Drawing the rest from reference TRBV5-1 and TRBJ2-1, the complete variable domain is KAGVTQTPRYLIKTRGQQVTLSCSPISGHRSVSWYQQTPGQGLQFLFEYFSETQRNKGNFPGRFSGRQFSNSRSEMNVSTLELGDSALYLCASSLISGARNEQFFGPGTRLTVL.

This clonotype came up many times. The chain couples TRBV20-1 to TRBJ2-1; either TRBD1 or TRBD2 may supply D (5 bases each). CDR3 length: 12 residues. CDR1 and CDR2 (germline): DFQATT, SNEGSKA (reference sequence). V lost 7 bases to trimming and J lost 7 bases, with 14 bases between them. CDR3 DNA sequence: TGCAGTGGTAATGGGGGAAGTAATGAGCAGTTCTTC. Its protein is CSGNGGSNEQFF.

In its sample, this clonotype was seen many times. V is TRBV10-3 and J is TRBJ2-5; 7 bases match TRBD1. The CDR3 runs 14 residues. V trimming: 6 bases; J trimming: 3 bases; junction bases outside the gene matches: 7. CDR1 and CDR2 (germline): ENHRY, SYGVKD. The DNA of the CDR3 is TGTGCCATCAGCGACGGAACAGGGGAAGAGACCCAGTACTTC. Residues: CAISDGTGEETQYF.

There are many counts of this clonotype. This sequence joins TRBV2 and TRBJ1-2; D gene unclear. The V end lost 3 bases, the J end lost 6 bases, and 14 bases lay between the germline ends. The CDR3 has 14 residues. CDR1 SNHLY and CDR2 FYNNEI come from the germline V gene. The CDR3 spells CASSDYSGADGYTF. CDR3 DNA sequence: TGTGCCAGCAGTGACTACTCAGGAGCTGATGGCTACACCTTC.

The sample holds many counts of this clonotype. The chain is built from TRBV4-1 and TRBJ2-3, with TRBD1 matching 10 bases. The junction had 9 bases not matched to a gene; V was cut back by 4 bases and J by 5 bases. The germline gives CDR1 MGHRA, CDR2 YSYEKL. The CDR3 extends over 16 amino acids. The DNA of the CDR3 is TGCGCCAGCAGCCCTGGGGCACGGACAGGGGGAGATACGCAGTATTTT. Encoded protein: CASSPGARTGGDTQYF.

At least ten counts were recorded for this clonotype. The rearrangement uses TRBV20-1 and TRBJ2-7; D is tentatively TRBD1 or TRBD2 (5 bases each). The germline V gene encodes CDR1 DFQATT and CDR2 SNEGSKA (reference sequence). V lost 0 bases and J lost 7, with 13 bases in between. The CDR3 length is 13 residues. Here the CDR3 DNA reads TGCAGTGCTAGAGACGCGAGGGCAGGGGAGCAGTACTTC. Translating gives CSARDARAGEQYF.

This clonotype has ten or more counts. This chain links TRBV5-1 with TRBJ2-1, with a weak D call TRBD2 (5 bases). The CDR3 extends over 15 amino acids. V lost 1 base and J 5 bases, leaving 13 bases between the germline ends. Germline V gives CDR1 SGHRS, CDR2 YFSETQ. CDR3 residues: CASSLHLIGDNEQFF. The CDR3 nucleotides read TGCGCCAGCAGCTTGCACTTAATCGGGGACAATGAGCAGTTCTTC.

At least ten counts were recorded for this clonotype. The rearrangement uses TRBV28 and TRBJ2-1; weak D call: TRBD1 (6 bases). Germline V CDR1 and CDR2: MDHEN, SYDVKM. This CDR3 is built from 11 residues. Trimming pared 6 bases from V and 9 bases from J, leaving 9 bases between. CDR3 protein: CASRGQPEQFF. CDR3 in DNA: TGTGCCAGCAGAGGACAGCCTGAGCAGTTCTTC.

This clonotype was found a few times. With a much larger clone just one base away, this may be a read error. The chain links TRBV28 to TRBJ2-3; 8 bases fit TRBD2. The CDR3 totals 15 residues. Germline V gene sequence: CDR1 MDHEN, CDR2 SYDVKM. With V trimmed by 8 bases and J by 2 bases, 9 bases remained unmatched. The chain's CDR3 is CASPSPSGYTDTQYF. The CDR3 DNA reads TGTGCCAGCCCCTCCCCTAGCGGGTACACAGATACGCAGTATTTT.

This clonotype was picked up many times. The chain links TRBV7-3 to TRBJ1-1, with a tentative D call TRBD1 (5 bases). CDR1 and CDR2 from the germline V gene are SGHTA and FQGTGA. The V gene lost 2 bases and the J gene lost 4 bases, with 8 bases spanning the gap. The CDR3 length is 13 residues. CDR3 sequence: CASSLWGGTEAFF. The CDR3, as DNA: TGTGCCAGCAGCTTATGGGGGGGCACTGAAGCTTTCTTT. Complete variable domain (other parts from reference TRBV7-3 and TRBJ1-1): GAGVSQTPSNKVTEKGKYVELRCDPISGHTALYWYRQSLGQGPEFLIYFQGTGAADDSGLPNDRFFAVRPEGSVSTLKIQRTERGDSAVYLCASSLWGGTEAFFGQGTRLTVV.

This clonotype was detected ten times or more. The V gene is TRBV20-1, the J gene TRBJ1-5; 11 positions agree with TRBD1. The CDR3 totals 14 residues. V dropped 5 bases and J dropped 7; count of bases not matched to a gene: 7. Germline CDR1 is DFQATT and CDR2 is SNEGSKA (reference sequence). Here the CDR3 reads CSASGTGGEQPQHF. CDR3 nucleotide sequence: TGCAGTGCTTCCGGGACAGGGGGTGAACAGCCCCAGCATTTT.

This clonotype came up many times. V is TRBV5-1 and J is TRBJ1-1; 7 bases are a match to TRBD1. The CDR3 totals 16 residues. V was pared by 0 bases and J by 4 bases, with 9 bases of the junction left unmatched. Germline values: CDR1 SGHRS, CDR2 YFSETQ. The CDR3 loop is CASSLGQGVLGTEAFF. The CDR3 region has the DNA TGCGCCAGCAGCTTGGGGCAGGGGGTTTTGGGCACTGAAGCTTTCTTT.

The chain carries TRBV28 and TRBJ2-5, with D possibly TRBD1 on 7 matching bases. CDR3 length: 15 residues. V was clipped by 4 bases and J by 0 bases, with 12 bases between them. Germline assignment: CDR1 MDHEN and CDR2 SYDVKM. The CDR3 loop is CASSSQGGNQETQYF. CDR3 sequence (DNA): TGTGCCAGCAGTTCGCAGGGGGGTAACCAAGAGACCCAGTACTTC.

Ten or more counts support this clonotype. The chain carries TRBV20-1 and TRBJ2-2; D unclear. The CDR3 runs 16 residues. V was trimmed by 0 bases and J by 2 bases, leaving 13 bases between them. The V gene's germline CDR1 is DFQATT and CDR2 SNEGSKA (reference sequence). CDR3 sequence (DNA): TGCAGTGCTAGAGATAGTAGGAGTGTTAACACCGGGGAGCTGTTTTTT. Its protein is CSARDSRSVNTGELFF.

This clonotype has a count of ten or more. V usage is TRBV13 and J usage is TRBJ1-1; D gene ambiguous. The germline V and J ends were trimmed by 1 base and 0 bases, with 3 bases remaining between them. The CDR3 is 13 residues long. Per germline, CDR1 PRHDT and CDR2 FYEKMQ (reference sequence). CDR3 sequence (DNA): TGTGCCAGCAGCTTAGCAGTGAACACTGAAGCTTTCTTT. Protein: CASSLAVNTEAFF.

This clonotype has at least ten counts. This chain connects TRBV20-1 to TRBJ1-1, with D perhaps matching TRBD1 (5 bases). V was pared by 3 bases and J by 7 bases, with 24 bases between. CDR1 DFQATT and CDR2 SNEGSKA come from the germline V gene (reference sequence). The CDR3 sequence is 16 residues long. CDR3 amino acids: CSARQSRAGILSEAFF. CDR3 coding DNA: TGCAGTGCTAGGCAATCACGGGCAGGGATATTAAGTGAAGCTTTCTTT.